The rows below give T cell receptor beta chains drawn from one sample of a study of CD8+CD57+ T cells in acquired aplastic anemia. TCRdb re-derived calls from the reads in MiXCR, one entry per CDR3 protein. The table records fewer than 300,000 distinct CDR3 sequences, approximately 79% of them present only once. Sequenced sample: sorted CD4+, CD8+, or CD8+CD57+ T cells (not recorded which) from PBMCs. The receptors were gathered from a human donor with aplastic anemia. Each CDR3 is given with its conserved first and last residue. Each record gives: CDR3 protein, CDR3 DNA, J gene, clone size, V gene, D gene. A D gene is named only where the DNA matches it firmly. Not every row has a clone size; where given, it reads once, few, many or a size class.

cdr3_aa: CATSRRTGGEQYF
cdr3_nt: TGTGCCACCAGCAGAAGGACAGGGGGCGAGCAGTACTTC
j_call: TRBJ2-7
clone_size: .
v_call: TRBV15
d_call: TRBD1

cdr3_aa: CASSQEAGNEQFF
cdr3_nt: TGCGCCAGCAGCCAAGAAGCAGGCAATGAGCAGTTCTTC
j_call: TRBJ2-1
clone_size: many
v_call: TRBV4-1
d_call: .

cdr3_aa: CASSLAGATGAQYF
cdr3_nt: TGTGCCAGCAGCTTGGCTGGTGCAACTGGGGCGCAGTATTTT
j_call: TRBJ2-3
clone_size: once
v_call: TRBV7-3
d_call: .

cdr3_aa: CASSLCSAQGETQYF
cdr3_nt: TGTGCCAGCAGCTTATGTAGTGCGCAGGGTGAGACCCAGTACTTC
j_call: TRBJ2-5
clone_size: .
v_call: TRBV7-2
d_call: .

cdr3_aa: CASSLGAGQEAQYF
cdr3_nt: TGTGCCAGCAGCTTGGGGGCCGGCCAAGAGGCCCAGTACTTC
j_call: TRBJ2-5
clone_size: once
v_call: TRBV5-6
d_call: .

cdr3_aa: CASSFTRQWNSPLHF
cdr3_nt: TGTGCCAGCAGCTTTACGAGACAGTGGAATTCACCCCTCCACTTT
j_call: TRBJ1-6
clone_size: .
v_call: TRBV5-4
d_call: .

cdr3_aa: CASAVGDSYEQYF
cdr3_nt: TGTGCCAGCGCCGTGGGCGACTCCTACGAGCAGTACTTC
j_call: TRBJ2-7
clone_size: once
v_call: TRBV7-9
d_call: .

cdr3_aa: CASRGEGGYTF
cdr3_nt: TGTGCCAGCAGAGGGGAGGGAGGCTACACCTTC
j_call: TRBJ1-2
clone_size: many
v_call: TRBV12-3/TRBV12-4
d_call: .

cdr3_aa: CASSFSGLNYEQYF
cdr3_nt: TGTGCCAGCAGCTTTAGCGGGTTGAACTACGAGCAGTACTTC
j_call: TRBJ2-7
clone_size: .
v_call: TRBV11-3
d_call: TRBD2

cdr3_aa: CASRVGLNTEAFF
cdr3_nt: TGTGCCAGTCGAGTAGGATTGAACACTGAAGCTTTCTTT
j_call: TRBJ1-1
clone_size: .
v_call: TRBV19
d_call: .

cdr3_aa: CASSDPPGYPGYTF
cdr3_nt: TGTGCCAGCAGTGACCCCCCTGGGTACCCTGGCTACACCTTC
j_call: TRBJ1-2
clone_size: .
v_call: TRBV10-3
d_call: .

cdr3_aa: CASSWARKAQYF
cdr3_nt: TGTGCCAGCAGCTGGGCTCGGAAGGCCCAGTACTTC
j_call: TRBJ2-5
clone_size: once
v_call: TRBV11-3
d_call: .

cdr3_aa: CATSRERNTEAFF
cdr3_nt: TGTGCCACCAGCAGAGAACGAAACACTGAAGCTTTCTTT
j_call: TRBJ1-1
clone_size: few
v_call: TRBV15
d_call: .

cdr3_aa: CATSVRGGPDTQYF
cdr3_nt: TGTGCCACCAGCGTCCGGGGCGGTCCCGATACGCAGTATTTC
j_call: TRBJ2-7
clone_size: .
v_call: TRBV7-8
d_call: .

cdr3_aa: CASRELGTLLYEQYF
cdr3_nt: TGTGCCAGCAGGGAGCTAGGGACCCTACTCTACGAGCAGTACTTC
j_call: TRBJ2-7
clone_size: .
v_call: TRBV2
d_call: .

cdr3_aa: CASGVGGTGNTEAFF
cdr3_nt: TGTGCCAGCGGGGTCGGGGGGACAGGGAACACTGAAGCTTTCTTT
j_call: TRBJ1-1
clone_size: .
v_call: TRBV11-3
d_call: TRBD1

cdr3_aa: CASSEDGGGAYTF
cdr3_nt: TGTGCCAGCAGCGAGGATGGGGGAGGTGCCTACACCTTT
j_call: TRBJ2-3
clone_size: .
v_call: TRBV9
d_call: .

cdr3_aa: CAISSTGFSFEQYF
cdr3_nt: TGTGCCATCAGTTCCACCGGATTTTCTTTCGAGCAGTACTTC
j_call: TRBJ2-7
clone_size: .
v_call: TRBV10-3
d_call: .

cdr3_aa: CASSDRDAFF
cdr3_nt: TGTGCCAGCAGTGACAGGGACGCTTTCTTT
j_call: TRBJ1-1
clone_size: .
v_call: TRBV2
d_call: .

cdr3_aa: CASARGATDAEYF
cdr3_nt: TGTGCCAGCGCAAGAGGGGCCACAGATGCGGAGTATTTT
j_call: TRBJ2-3
clone_size: .
v_call: TRBV7-3
d_call: .

cdr3_aa: CSSSVGLANTDTQYF
cdr3_nt: TGTAGCAGCAGCGTAGGACTAGCGAACACAGATACGCAGTATTTT
j_call: TRBJ2-3
clone_size: .
v_call: TRBV9
d_call: TRBD2

cdr3_aa: CASSFDRSGETDEF
cdr3_nt: TGTGCCAGCAGCTTTGACAGAAGCGGGGAGACCGATGAGTTC
j_call: TRBJ2-5
clone_size: .
v_call: TRBV7-9
d_call: TRBD2

cdr3_aa: CASRLATETQFF
cdr3_nt: TGTGCCAGCAGGTTAGCTACCGAGACCCAGTTTTTT
j_call: TRBJ2-2
clone_size: .
v_call: TRBV7-9
d_call: .

cdr3_aa: CSVARQGLTEAFF
cdr3_nt: TGCAGCGTTGCTCGCCAGGGGCTAACTGAAGCTTTCTTT
j_call: TRBJ1-1
clone_size: few
v_call: TRBV29-1
d_call: .

cdr3_aa: CASSFQRSGGKHEF
cdr3_nt: TGTGCCAGCAGCTTTCAAAGAAGCGGGGGGAAGCATGAGTTC
j_call: TRBJ2-1
clone_size: .
v_call: TRBV7-9
d_call: TRBD2

cdr3_aa: CASSFRTVNTEAFF
cdr3_nt: TGTGCCAGCAGCTTCCGGACGGTGAACACTGAAGCTTTCTTT
j_call: TRBJ1-1
clone_size: once
v_call: TRBV7-8
d_call: .

cdr3_aa: CATDPDRVNYGYTF
cdr3_nt: TGTGCCACCGACCCGGACAGGGTGAACTATGGCTACACCTTC
j_call: TRBJ1-2
clone_size: .
v_call: TRBV24-1
d_call: TRBD1

cdr3_aa: CASRDEAADTQYF
cdr3_nt: TGTGCCAGCAGGGACGAGGCGGCAGATACGCAGTATTTT
j_call: TRBJ2-3
clone_size: .
v_call: TRBV5-4
d_call: .

cdr3_aa: CASSLAGSHDTNVLTF
cdr3_nt: TGTGCCAGCAGCTTAGCGGGTAGTCACGATACCAACGTCCTGACTTTC
j_call: TRBJ2-6
clone_size: .
v_call: TRBV7-8
d_call: .

cdr3_aa: CAISDGTPDGPQHF
cdr3_nt: TGTGCCATCAGTGACGGGACACCCGACGGGCCCCAGCATTTT
j_call: TRBJ1-5
clone_size: once
v_call: TRBV10-3
d_call: .

cdr3_aa: CASSYGQAYEQYF
cdr3_nt: TGTGCCAGCAGTTACGGTCAAGCCTACGAGCAGTACTTC
j_call: TRBJ2-7
clone_size: .
v_call: TRBV14
d_call: .

cdr3_aa: CASSLGLAGGYNF
cdr3_nt: TGCGCCAGCAGCCTAGGCCTTGCAGGTGGCTACAACTTT
j_call: TRBJ1-2
clone_size: .
v_call: TRBV7-8
d_call: .

cdr3_aa: CSVRGLAGAVTDTQYF
cdr3_nt: TGCAGCGTTCGCGGACTAGCGGGAGCTGTCACAGATACGCAGTATTTT
j_call: TRBJ2-3
clone_size: .
v_call: TRBV29-1
d_call: TRBD2

cdr3_aa: CASSLVGGQLILYF
cdr3_nt: TGTGCCAGCAGCTTAGTAGGAGGTCAGCTGATTTTGTATTTT
j_call: TRBJ2-3
clone_size: once
v_call: TRBV7-9
d_call: .

cdr3_aa: CSGGGNTEAFF
cdr3_nt: TGCAGCGGGGGGGGCAACACTGAAGCTTTCTTT
j_call: TRBJ1-1
clone_size: .
v_call: TRBV29-1
d_call: .

cdr3_aa: CATTTGSEQETQYF
cdr3_nt: TGTGCCACCACGACAGGCAGCGAGCAAGAGACCCAGTACTTC
j_call: TRBJ2-5
clone_size: .
v_call: TRBV12-3/TRBV12-4
d_call: .

cdr3_aa: CASSESFEGEAFF
cdr3_nt: TGTGCCAGCAGTGAATCTTTCGAGGGGGAAGCTTTCTTT
j_call: TRBJ1-1
clone_size: .
v_call: TRBV6-1
d_call: .

cdr3_aa: CASSFEGGPCTRYF
cdr3_nt: TGTGCCAGCAGCTTCGAGGGAGGTCCATGTACGCGGTATTTT
j_call: TRBJ2-3
clone_size: .
v_call: TRBV9
d_call: .

cdr3_aa: CASSEGSGAKAFF
cdr3_nt: TGTGCCAGCAGTGAAGGGTCTGGAGCTAAAGCTTTCTTT
j_call: TRBJ1-1
clone_size: .
v_call: TRBV6-2/TRBV6-3
d_call: .

cdr3_aa: CASGFEVTDTTEAFF
cdr3_nt: TGTGCCAGCGGGTTCGAGGTGACAGATACGACTGAAGCTTTCTTT
j_call: TRBJ1-1
clone_size: .
v_call: TRBV2
d_call: .

cdr3_aa: CASSKDTGYEQYF
cdr3_nt: TGTGCCAGTAGTAAGGACACGGGCTACGAGCAGTACTTC
j_call: TRBJ2-7
clone_size: few
v_call: TRBV19
d_call: .

cdr3_aa: CASSVGSGTQTYYF
cdr3_nt: .
j_call: TRBJ2-3
clone_size: .
v_call: TRBV9
d_call: .

cdr3_aa: CASILGEGALLGYTF
cdr3_nt: TGTGCCAGCATCTTGGGGGAGGGCGCGTTGCTTGGCTACACCTTC
j_call: TRBJ1-2
clone_size: once
v_call: TRBV5-6
d_call: .

cdr3_aa: CASSFLPGGLIFGQFF
cdr3_nt: TGTGCCAGCAGCTTTCTACCCGGGGGGCTGATCTTTGGGCAGTTCTTC
j_call: TRBJ2-1
clone_size: .
v_call: TRBV7-9
d_call: .

cdr3_aa: CASLDGGPDTQYF
cdr3_nt: TGTGCCAGCTTGGACGGGGGTCCCGATACGCAGTATTTT
j_call: TRBJ2-3
clone_size: .
v_call: TRBV2
d_call: .

cdr3_aa: CATSDKKPGVGALFF
cdr3_nt: TGTGCCACCAGTGACAAGAAACCAGGGGTCGGAGCGCTGTTTTTT
j_call: TRBJ2-2
clone_size: .
v_call: TRBV10-3
d_call: .

cdr3_aa: CASSRTDNSPLHF
cdr3_nt: TGTGCCAGCAGCAGGACGGATAATTCACCCCTCCACTTT
j_call: TRBJ1-6
clone_size: .
v_call: TRBV6-4
d_call: .

cdr3_aa: CSVLAGLTYEQYF
cdr3_nt: TGCAGCGTCCTTGCGGGGCTAACCTACGAGCAGTACTTC
j_call: TRBJ2-7
clone_size: .
v_call: TRBV29-1
d_call: .

cdr3_aa: CSARDVSSYNEQFF
cdr3_nt: TGCAGTGCTAGGGACGTAAGCTCCTACAATGAGCAGTTCTTC
j_call: TRBJ2-1
clone_size: .
v_call: TRBV20-1
d_call: .

cdr3_aa: CATSDLGQGQLWEHLLF
cdr3_nt: TGTGCCACCAGTGATCTGGGACAAGGTCAACTATGGGAACACCTTCTTTTC
j_call: TRBJ1-4
clone_size: .
v_call: TRBV24-1
d_call: .

cdr3_aa: CASSVTGGADYGFF
cdr3_nt: TGTGCCAGCAGCGTGACAGGGGGCGCCGACTATGGCTTCTTT
j_call: TRBJ1-1
clone_size: once
v_call: TRBV7-9
d_call: TRBD1

cdr3_aa: CATSADTGRQETQYF
cdr3_nt: TGTGCCACCAGCGCGGATACAGGGAGGCAAGAGACCCAGTACTTC
j_call: TRBJ2-5
clone_size: .
v_call: TRBV15
d_call: .

cdr3_aa: CASSFQGSETQYF
cdr3_nt: TGTGCCAGCAGCTTCCAGGGATCGGAGACCCAGTACTTC
j_call: TRBJ2-5
clone_size: .
v_call: TRBV11-3
d_call: .

cdr3_aa: CASSLGSNNGANVLTF
cdr3_nt: TGTGCCAGCAGCTTAGGGTCAAATAACGGGGCCAACGTCCTGACTTTC
j_call: TRBJ2-6
clone_size: .
v_call: TRBV11-1
d_call: .

cdr3_aa: CASSLSESGYNSPLHF
cdr3_nt: TGTGCCAGCAGCCTCTCGGAGAGCGGCTATAATTCACCCCTCCACTTT
j_call: TRBJ1-6
clone_size: .
v_call: TRBV5-4
d_call: .

cdr3_aa: CASSLGLAGGLGDTQYF
cdr3_nt: TGCGCCAGCAGCTTGGGCCTAGCGGGGGGGCTTGGAGATACGCAGTATTTT
j_call: TRBJ2-3
clone_size: .
v_call: TRBV9
d_call: TRBD2